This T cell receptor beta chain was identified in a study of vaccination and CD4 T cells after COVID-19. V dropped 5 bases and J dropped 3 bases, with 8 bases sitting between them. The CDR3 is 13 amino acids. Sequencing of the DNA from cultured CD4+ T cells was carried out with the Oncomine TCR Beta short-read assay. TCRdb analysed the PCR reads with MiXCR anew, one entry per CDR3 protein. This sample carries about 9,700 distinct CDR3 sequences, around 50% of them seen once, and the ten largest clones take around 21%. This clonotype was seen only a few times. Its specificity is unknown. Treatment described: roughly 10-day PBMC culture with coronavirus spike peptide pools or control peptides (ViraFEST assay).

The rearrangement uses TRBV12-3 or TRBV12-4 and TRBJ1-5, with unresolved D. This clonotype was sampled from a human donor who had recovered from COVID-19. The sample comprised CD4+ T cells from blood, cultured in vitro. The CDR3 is CASSVSYNQPQHF. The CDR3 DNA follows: TGTGCCAGCAGTGTTAGCTACAATCAGCCCCAGCATTTT.